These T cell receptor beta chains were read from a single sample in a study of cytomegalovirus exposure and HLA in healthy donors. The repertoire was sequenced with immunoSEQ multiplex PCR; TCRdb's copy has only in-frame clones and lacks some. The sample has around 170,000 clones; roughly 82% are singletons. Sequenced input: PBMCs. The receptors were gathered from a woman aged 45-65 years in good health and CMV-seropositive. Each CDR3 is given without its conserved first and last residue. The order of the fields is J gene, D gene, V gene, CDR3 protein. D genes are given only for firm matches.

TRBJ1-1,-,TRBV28,ASSWAGEVNTEAF
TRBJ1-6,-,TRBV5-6,ASSLEYRENSPLH
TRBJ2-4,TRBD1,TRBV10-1,ASSSDRENIQY
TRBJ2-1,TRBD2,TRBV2,ASSQRPPGGEQF
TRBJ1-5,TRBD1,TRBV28,ASSLATGSLRGNQPQH
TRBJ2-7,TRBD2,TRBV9,ASSPPRASGVDEQY
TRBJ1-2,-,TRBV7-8,ASSLGQLNGYT
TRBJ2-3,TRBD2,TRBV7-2,ASRRLAEYTDTQY
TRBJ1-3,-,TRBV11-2,ASSSSPGNTIY
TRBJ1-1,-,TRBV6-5,ASLTEMNTEAF
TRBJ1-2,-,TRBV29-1,SVGDPLNYGYT